Below are 18 T cell receptor beta chains sequenced from a single sample in a study of identical twins. TCRdb called the 5' RACE reads again in MiXCR, with one record for every CDR3 protein. The repertoire has about 200,000 distinct CDR3 sequences, 5.5% to 7.5% of them found once; the top ten carry approximately 14%. These data were also reused for a study on T cells expressing NK-cell markers.

Sequencing used CD8+ T cells sorted from blood. These receptor sequences come from a woman between 18 and 30 years old in good health.

About this clonotype itself: Since a much larger clone is just one base distant, this may be a read error. This chain joins TRBV7-9 and TRBJ2-7; D ambiguous. The CDR3 consists of 11 residues. Trimming took 7 bases from V and 5 from J, leaving 9 bases between them. Germline V gene lookup returns CDR1 SEHNR and CDR2 FQNEAQ (reference sequence). The CDR3 DNA reads TGTGCCAGCACCCGGACGGACGAGCAGTACTTC. It yields the protein CASTRTDEQYF.

This clonotype has more than one count but fewer than ten. The chain carries TRBV10-3 and TRBJ1-1, with 9 bases identical to TRBD1. Unmatched junction bases numbered 4, after V lost 11 bases and J lost 0 bases. The germline CDR1 and CDR2 sequences are ENHRY and SYGVKD. The CDR3 has 13 residues. As DNA, the CDR3 is TGTGCCGCAGGGACAGGGATGAACACTGAAGCTTTCTTT. Amino acid sequence: CAAGTGMNTEAFF.

The table lists this clonotype with a few counts. This chain connects TRBV7-9 to TRBJ1-4; no clear D. In germline, CDR1 is SEHNR, CDR2 FQNEAQ (reference sequence). Deletions cut 4 bases from V and 8 bases from J, with 14 bases between. The CDR3 is 14 amino acids. The CDR3: CASSSPLRLEKLFF. CDR3 DNA: TGTGCCAGCAGCTCCCCGTTGCGCCTAGAAAAACTGTTTTTT.

Only a few counts were recorded for this clonotype. The V gene is TRBV7-9, the J gene TRBJ2-5; D remains unclear. CDR1 is SEHNR and CDR2 is FQNEAQ in the germline V gene (reference sequence). The ends were cut back, 1 base at V and 4 bases at J, with 10 bases in the middle. The CDR3 is 14 residues long. The CDR3 nucleotides read TGTGCCAGCAGCTTAGTCCAAATGACAGAGACCCAGTACTTC. It yields the protein CASSLVQMTETQYF.

This clonotype appeared a few times. The genes are TRBV6-2 or TRBV6-3 and TRBJ1-5; D might be TRBD1 (5 bases). The V gene's germline CDR1 is MNHEY and CDR2 SVGEGT. V was shortened by 8 bases and J by 5 bases, with 16 bases between the two germline ends. The CDR3 extends over 14 amino acids. CDR3 in DNA: TGTGCCAGCCAGGACACAGCTTATCATCAGCCCCAGCATTTT. It translates to CASQDTAYHQPQHF.

The chain couples TRBV7-6 to TRBJ2-2; D remains unclear. The germline V gene encodes CDR1 SGHVS and CDR2 FNYEAQ. V was shortened by 7 bases and J by 6 bases, with 12 bases between the two germline ends. CDR3 size: 13 residues. Here the CDR3 reads CASMSFGSGELFF. Written as DNA, the CDR3 is TGTGCCAGCATGAGTTTTGGATCCGGGGAGCTGTTTTTT.

This clonotype was found a few times. CDR3 loop: CASVSSGSANTQYF. The CDR3, as DNA: TGTGCCAGCGTATCTAGCGGGAGCGCTAATACGCAGTATTTT. V and J are TRBV12-3 or TRBV12-4 and TRBJ2-3, with 10 bases identical to TRBD2. The CDR3 covers 14 residues. V lost 8 bases and J lost 7; bases outside the gene matches: 9.

This CDR3 reads CAVQQGASGYTF. The CDR3 coding sequence is TGTGCCGTGCAACAGGGGGCGAGTGGCTACACCTTC. V is TRBV10-3 and J is TRBJ1-2; 9 nucleotides agree with TRBD1. CDR1 and CDR2 from the germline V gene are ENHRY and SYGVKD. The V gene end was trimmed by 11 bases and the J gene end by 7 bases; junction bases not matched to a gene: 8. The CDR3 extends over 12 amino acids.

About this clonotype itself: The junction departs from the called germline gene at one end, perhaps through a read error. The J gene is TRBJ2-7, the V gene TRBV27; the match to TRBD1 covers 7 bases. The CDR3 has 13 residues. CDR1 MNHEY and CDR2 SMNVEV come from the germline V gene (reference sequence). This CDR3 reads CSSSPGQSYEQYF. CDR3 coding DNA: TGTTCCAGCTCCCCGGGACAGTCCTACGAGCAGTACTTC.

V gene TRBV6-1 combines with J gene TRBJ2-2, with D possibly called TRBD1 or TRBD2 (5 bases each). Germline V CDR1 and CDR2: MNHNS, SASEGT. The CDR3 is made up of 13 amino acids. The V and J ends lost 6 bases and 5 bases respectively, with 10 bases between them. The CDR3 region is CASSWDGTGELFF. Here the CDR3 DNA reads TGTGCCAGCAGCTGGGACGGGACCGGGGAGCTGTTTTTT.

V gene TRBV6-1 combines with J gene TRBJ2-6; D unresolved. CDR3 length equals 18 residues. Trimming cost V 8 bases and J 1 base, with 21 bases left between them. In germline, CDR1 is MNHNS, CDR2 SASEGT. CDR3 sequence: CASLPTAGRLSGANVLTF. The CDR3 coding sequence is TGTGCCAGCCTCCCCACTGCCGGGCGCCTTTCTGGGGCCAACGTCCTGACTTTC.

This clonotype was seen at least ten times. The V call is TRBV21-1, the J call TRBJ2-6; the table's D call, TRBD1, has no DNA check behind it. TRBV21-1 is a listed pseudogene. The CDR3 consists of 17 residues. The CDR3 DNA follows: TGTGCCAGCAGCAGTTGGGACAGGTTCTCTGGGGCCAACGTCCTGACTTTC. It is translated as CASSSWDRFSGANVLTF.

The chain is built from TRBV12-3 or TRBV12-4 and TRBJ1-1; possible D gene TRBD1, 6 bases. This CDR3 is 17 amino acids long. The V and J ends lost 3 bases and 2 bases respectively, with 19 bases between them. The CDR3 bases are TGTGCCAGCAGTTTCCAGGGGTATTCGGACCTAAACACTGAAGCTTTCTTT. Its translation is CASSFQGYSDLNTEAFF.

This rearrangement joins TRBV27 to TRBJ2-7; weak D call: TRBD1 (6 bases). V was trimmed by 1 base and J by 2 bases, leaving 12 bases between them. This CDR3 is 15 amino acids long. Germline V CDR1 and CDR2: MNHEY, SMNVEV (reference sequence). CDR3 nucleotides: TGTGCCAGCAGTTTATTGAGGACAGCAACCTACGAGCAGTACTTC. It codes for CASSLLRTATYEQYF.

This clonotype showed up many times. The rearrangement links TRBV5-1 to TRBJ2-7; a weak D match, TRBD1 (6 bases). The V gene's germline CDR1 is SGHRS and CDR2 YFSETQ. Trimming took 0 bases from V and 2 from J, leaving 12 bases between them. The CDR3 sequence is 15 residues long. The DNA for the CDR3 is TGCGCCAGCAGCTTGGATTGGGGACATACCTACGAGCAGTACTTC. It is translated as CASSLDWGHTYEQYF. Filled out from reference TRBV5-1 and TRBJ2-7, the complete variable domain reads KAGVTQTPRYLIKTRGQQVTLSCSPISGHRSVSWYQQTPGQGLQFLFEYFSETQRNKGNFPGRFSGRQFSNSRSEMNVSTLELGDSALYLCASSLDWGHTYEQYFGPGTRLTVT.

Only a few counts were recorded for this clonotype. This chain uses TRBV7-9 with TRBJ1-1; 9 bases fit TRBD1. CDR3 size: 21 residues. V gave up 8 bases and J gave up 0 bases; unmatched junction bases: 25. From germline, CDR1 is SEHNR and CDR2 FQNEAQ (reference sequence). CDR3 DNA sequence: TGTGCCAGCCCATCATTTGGACCCGCCGACAGGGGGGTTGGTCTGAACACTGAAGCTTTCTTT. It encodes CASPSFGPADRGVGLNTEAFF.

This sequence joins TRBV4-3 and TRBJ2-5; 11 positions agree with TRBD2. V gave up 3 bases and J gave up 4 bases; unmatched junction bases: 4. Germline CDR1 LGHNA, CDR2 YSLEER. The CDR3 runs 15 residues. CDR3 sequence reads: CASSQGLAEGETQYF. The CDR3 DNA reads TGCGCCAGCAGCCAGGGACTAGCGGAAGGAGAGACCCAGTACTTC.

The rearrangement links TRBV7-8 to TRBJ2-3; maybe TRBD1 (6 bases). The V end was cut by 5 bases, the J end by 4 bases, with 22 bases between. This CDR3 contains 17 residues. Germline CDR1 reads SGHVS; CDR2 reads FQNEAQ. CDR3 amino acids: CASSTPSSGRGADTQYF. DNA for the CDR3: TGTGCCAGCAGCACCCCCTCCAGCGGCAGGGGCGCAGATACGCAGTATTTT.